These 26 T cell receptor beta chains were all obtained from the same sample, sequenced in a study of blood T cell repertoires in COVID-19. TCRdb's table, derived via immunoSEQ multiplex PCR, lists solely in-frame clones and lacks some. The sample shows about 190,000 clones, roughly 84% of them seen only once. Sequenced: peripheral blood. The receptor source for this set is a human donor in a cohort sampled during active COVID-19.

The chain carries TRBV29-1 and TRBJ1-1; 7 bases map to TRBD1. CDR3 length equals 15 residues. Per the germline V gene, CDR1 is SQVTM and CDR2 is ANQGSEA. The trim removed 4 bases at V and 1 base at J, leaving 9 bases unmatched. This CDR3 reads CSVGSVAGGNTEAFF. In DNA, the CDR3 is TGCAGCGTTGGGTCCGTAGCAGGGGGGAACACTGAAGCTTTCTTT.

This sequence joins TRBV2 and TRBJ2-3, with no clear D. CDR3 size: 13 residues. Germline V gene sequence: CDR1 SNHLY, CDR2 FYNNEI. The V end lost 8 bases, the J end lost 0 bases, and 9 bases lay between the germline ends. CDR3 sequence (DNA): TGTGCCAGCCTAAAAGCCAGCACAGATACGCAGTATTTT. Translated, it gives CASLKASTDTQYF.

V gene TRBV4-1 combines with J gene TRBJ2-5; TRBD2 agrees at 14 bases. V trimming: 1 base; J trimming: 5 bases; junction bases outside the gene matches: 6. The germline CDR1 and CDR2 sequences are MGHRA and YSYEKL. The CDR3 is 17 residues long. Here the CDR3 reads CASSQAPGLAGVETQYF. As DNA, the CDR3 is TGCGCCAGCAGCCAAGCTCCGGGACTAGCGGGGGTGGAGACCCAGTACTTC.

This clone showed up just a few times. This chain connects TRBV30 to TRBJ2-2; D not certain. The germline V gene has CDR1 GTSNPN and CDR2 SVGIG (reference sequence). Trimming pared 4 bases from V and 6 bases from J, leaving 9 bases between. This CDR3 is built from 12 residues. CDR3: CAWMEIPGELFF. CDR3 sequence (DNA): TGTGCCTGGATGGAGATCCCCGGGGAGCTGTTTTTT.

This chain uses TRBV19 with TRBJ1-1, with D perhaps matching TRBD1 (5 bases). CDR3 length: 15 residues. The germline V and J ends were trimmed by 2 bases and 5 bases, with 15 bases remaining between them. Germline CDR1 LNHDA, CDR2 SQIVND (reference sequence). In DNA form, the CDR3 reads TGTGCCAGTAGTATACAGGGCGGGAGTTTTACTGAAGCTTTCTTT. Amino acid sequence: CASSIQGGSFTEAFF.

This sequence joins TRBV15 and TRBJ1-1, with D hard to call. Germline lookup yields CDR1 LNHNV and CDR2 YYDKDF (reference sequence). CDR3 length: 14 amino acids. V shed 1 base and J shed 11 bases, with 17 bases lying between them. The CDR3 loop reads CATSRVSHLGPAFF. The CDR3 nucleotides are TGTGCCACCAGCAGAGTCTCCCATTTGGGCCCCGCTTTCTTT.

This rearrangement joins TRBV5-5 to TRBJ1-5; no clear D gene. This CDR3 is built from 14 residues. CDR1 is SGHKS and CDR2 is YYEKEE in the germline V gene (reference sequence). V was clipped by 5 bases and J by 1 base, with 10 bases between them. Here the CDR3 reads CASSTAGSNQPQHF. The CDR3 DNA sequence: TGTGCCAGCAGTACGGCGGGGAGCAATCAGCCCCAGCATTTT. The complete variable domain, with remaining parts taken from reference TRBV5-5 and TRBJ1-5, reads DAGVTQSPTHLIKTRGQQVTLRCSPISGHKSVSWYQQVLGQGPQFIFQYYEKEERGRGNFPDRFSARQFPNYSSELNVNALLLGDSALYLCASSTAGSNQPQHFGDGTRLSIL.

The DNA of the CDR3 is TGCGCCAGCAGCTTGGCCATCGGGACAGGGAGAGGCTACACCTTC. Protein product: CASSLAIGTGRGYTF. This chain links TRBV5-1 with TRBJ1-2; the match to TRBD1 covers 9 bases. V lost 0 bases and J lost 8; bases outside the gene matches: 8. The CDR3 has 15 residues. Germline V CDR1 and CDR2: SGHRS, YFSETQ. The full variable domain, with the rest looked up from reference TRBV5-1 and TRBJ1-2, is KAGVTQTPRYLIKTRGQQVTLSCSPISGHRSVSWYQQTPGQGLQFLFEYFSETQRNKGNFPGRFSGRQFSNSRSEMNVSTLELGDSALYLCASSLAIGTGRGYTFGSGTRLTVV.

The gene calls are TRBV20-1 and TRBJ2-5, with D possibly matching TRBD2 (6 bases). This CDR3 is 11 amino acids long. CDR1 is DFQATT, CDR2 SNEGSKA, per germline (reference sequence). V lost 3 bases and J 4 bases, leaving 6 bases between the germline ends. CDR3 sequence: CSASGRETQYF. The CDR3 DNA reads as TGCAGTGCTAGCGGGAGAGAGACCCAGTACTTC.

The chain has TRBV6-5 and TRBJ1-4; tentative D call: TRBD1 (5 bases). The germline V and J ends were trimmed by 6 bases and 2 bases, with 10 bases remaining between them. Germline V lookup: CDR1 MNHEY, CDR2 SVGAGI. The CDR3 contains 14 residues. CDR3 sequence reads: CASSDSPTNEKLFF. CDR3 nucleotides: TGTGCCAGCAGCGACAGCCCCACTAATGAAAAACTGTTTTTT.

The V gene is TRBV6-4, the J gene TRBJ1-4; no clear D. With 3 bases removed from V and 2 bases from J, the gap between germline ends came to 10 bases. Germline values: CDR1 MRHNA, CDR2 SNTAGT. This CDR3 is built from 15 residues. The CDR3 loop reads CASSEQVGTNEKLFF. The CDR3 coding sequence is TGTGCCAGCAGTGAGCAGGTTGGCACTAATGAAAAACTGTTTTTT.

This chain links TRBV5-1 with TRBJ1-6, with D possibly matching TRBD1 (5 bases). The CDR3 runs to 15 residues. From germline, CDR1 is SGHRS and CDR2 YFSETQ. Between the trimmed V and J ends, which lost 0 bases and 10 bases, there was a span of 14 bases. The CDR3 DNA follows: TGCGCCAGCAGCTTGGAGGGCAGGGCTGGATCACCCCTCCACTTT. Its translation is CASSLEGRAGSPLHF.

The chain joins TRBV7-3 to TRBJ2-2; the match to TRBD1 covers 10 bases. V lost 6 bases, J lost 9 bases, and 13 bases stayed unmatched. Germline loops: CDR1 SGHTA, CDR2 FQGTGA. The CDR3 is 16 residues long. Here the CDR3 reads CASRSAGTGEFRELFF. For the CDR3, the DNA is TGTGCCAGCAGATCAGCCGGGACAGGGGAATTCCGGGAGCTGTTTTTT. Variable domain in full (rest from reference TRBV7-3 and TRBJ2-2): GAGVSQTPSNKVTEKGKYVELRCDPISGHTALYWYRQSLGQGPEFLIYFQGTGAADDSGLPNDRFFAVRPEGSVSTLKIQRTERGDSAVYLCASRSAGTGEFRELFFGEGSRLTVL.

This rearrangement joins TRBV7-9 to TRBJ2-2, with D perhaps matching TRBD2 (6 bases). Germline values: CDR1 SEHNR, CDR2 FQNEAQ (reference sequence). The length of the CDR3 is 14 residues. V was shortened by 1 base and J by 7 bases, with 10 bases between the two germline ends. CDR3 coding DNA: TGTGCCAGCAGCTTAGGCGGGGCTGACGGGGAGCTGTTTTTT. It codes for CASSLGGADGELFF.

The chain uses TRBV5-1 and TRBJ2-5; TRBD2 might be the D (6 bases). Germline assignment: CDR1 SGHRS and CDR2 YFSETQ. The CDR3 consists of 14 residues. Between the trimmed V and J ends, which lost 6 bases and 3 bases, there was a span of 15 bases. This CDR3 is CASTPLEGEETQYF. CDR3 in DNA: TGCGCCAGCACTCCCTTGGAGGGAGAAGAGACCCAGTACTTC.

The chain couples TRBV6-2 or TRBV6-3 to TRBJ1-1, with D maybe TRBD1 (6 bases). Germline lookup yields CDR1 MNHEY and CDR2 SVGEGT. V lost 6 bases and J 13 bases, leaving 18 bases between the germline ends. The CDR3 is 12 amino acids. Here the CDR3 DNA reads TGTGCCAGCAGCCTTCAGGGGTTTATCGTTTTCTTT. Translated: CASSLQGFIVFF.

The chain combines TRBV15 with TRBJ1-1; D is uncertain. Germline CDR1 is LNHNV and CDR2 is YYDKDF (reference sequence). The V and J ends lost 0 bases and 0 bases respectively, with 8 bases between them. CDR3 size: 15 residues. The CDR3 coding sequence is TGTGCCACCAGCAGAGATTCAACAGTGAACACTGAAGCTTTCTTT. Translating it yields CATSRDSTVNTEAFF.

The rearrangement joins TRBV5-4 to TRBJ2-7, with 11 bases lining up with TRBD1. V shed 4 bases and J 5 bases; nucleotides not matched to a gene: 11. CDR1 and CDR2 (germline): SGHNT, YYREEE (reference sequence). The CDR3 contains 16 residues. For the CDR3, the DNA is TGTGCCAGCAGCCCGGGGGTGGGACAGGGGGTCAACGAGCAGTACTTC. Translating it yields CASSPGVGQGVNEQYF.

The gene calls are TRBV7-2 and TRBJ2-3, with D possibly matching TRBD2 (5 bases). The CDR3 length is 13 residues. V lost 6 bases, J lost 6 bases, and 13 bases lay in between. Germline V CDR1 and CDR2: SGHTA, FQGNSA. This chain's CDR3 is CASREAGTDTQYF. Here the CDR3 DNA reads TGTGCCAGCAGAGAGGCGGGTACGGATACGCAGTATTTT.

The chain joins TRBV9 to TRBJ2-1, with 7 nucleotides matching TRBD1. The germline V gene has CDR1 SGDLS and CDR2 YYNGEE. J gave up 2 bases and V 2 bases, and 7 bases lay outside the gene matches. The CDR3 loop spans 16 amino acids. The CDR3 is CASSVGQSRAYNEQFF. The CDR3, as DNA: TGTGCCAGCAGCGTGGGACAGTCAAGGGCCTACAATGAGCAGTTCTTC.

The V gene is TRBV5-1, the J gene TRBJ2-3, with D possibly being TRBD2 (5 bases). V lost 3 bases to trimming and J lost 7 bases, with 15 bases between them. The CDR3 length is 14 residues. Germline V CDR1 and CDR2: SGHRS, YFSETQ. CDR3 DNA: TGCGCCAGCAGCTCGTCGACCGGGGTTAATACGCAGTATTTT. It yields the protein CASSSSTGVNTQYF.

This chain links TRBV19 with TRBJ2-7; 13 bases fit TRBD2. The CDR3 extends over 19 amino acids. The germline V gene encodes CDR1 LNHDA and CDR2 SQIVND (reference sequence). The junction had 17 bases not matched to a gene; V was cut back by 5 bases and J by 4 bases. CDR3 loop: CASSRRAGTSGISIYEQYF. Written as DNA, the CDR3 is TGTGCCAGTAGTCGCCGGGCAGGGACTAGCGGGATTTCCATATACGAGCAGTACTTC. The complete variable domain, with remaining parts taken from reference TRBV19 and TRBJ2-7, reads DGGITQSPKYLFRKEGQNVTLSCEQNLNHDAMYWYRQDPGQGLRLIYYSQIVNDFQKGDIAEGYSVSREKKESFPLTVTSAQKNPTAFYLCASSRRAGTSGISIYEQYFGPGTRLTVT.

The chain uses TRBV18 and TRBJ2-1, with TRBD1 matching over 9 bases. V trimming: 3 bases; J trimming: 6 bases; junction bases outside the gene matches: 12. Germline values: CDR1 KGHSH, CDR2 LQKENI. The CDR3 runs 17 residues. CDR3 in amino acids: CASSPRPGTGIRNEQFF. The CDR3 DNA is TGTGCCAGCTCACCTCGACCCGGGACAGGGATTCGCAATGAGCAGTTCTTC.

The chain has TRBV5-4 and TRBJ1-1, with a possible D match to TRBD1 (5 bases). CDR1 SGHNT and CDR2 YYREEE come from the germline V gene (reference sequence). V lost 0 bases and J 6 bases, leaving 9 bases between the germline ends. This CDR3 is 13 amino acids long. The CDR3, as DNA: TGTGCCAGCAGCTTGGCGGGGGGATCTGAAGCTTTCTTT. It encodes CASSLAGGSEAFF.

This clone has only a few counts. The chain couples TRBV7-8 to TRBJ1-2, with TRBD1 matching 8 bases. From germline, CDR1 is SGHVS and CDR2 FQNEAQ. The CDR3 spans 13 residues. With 2 bases clipped from V and 7 bases from J, the junction kept 3 bases outside the gene matches. The CDR3 bases are TGTGCCAGCAGCTTATGGACAGGGTTTGGCTACACCTTC. Its protein product is CASSLWTGFGYTF.

The V call is TRBV6-5, the J call TRBJ2-3, with a tentative D call TRBD2 (6 bases). The CDR3 is 14 residues long. The V end lost 0 bases, the J end lost 5 bases, and 9 bases lay between the germline ends. The germline CDR1 and CDR2 sequences are MNHEY and SVGAGI. Here the CDR3 reads CASSYSSSGDTQYF. The CDR3 region has the DNA TGTGCCAGCAGTTACTCGAGTAGCGGAGATACGCAGTATTTT.